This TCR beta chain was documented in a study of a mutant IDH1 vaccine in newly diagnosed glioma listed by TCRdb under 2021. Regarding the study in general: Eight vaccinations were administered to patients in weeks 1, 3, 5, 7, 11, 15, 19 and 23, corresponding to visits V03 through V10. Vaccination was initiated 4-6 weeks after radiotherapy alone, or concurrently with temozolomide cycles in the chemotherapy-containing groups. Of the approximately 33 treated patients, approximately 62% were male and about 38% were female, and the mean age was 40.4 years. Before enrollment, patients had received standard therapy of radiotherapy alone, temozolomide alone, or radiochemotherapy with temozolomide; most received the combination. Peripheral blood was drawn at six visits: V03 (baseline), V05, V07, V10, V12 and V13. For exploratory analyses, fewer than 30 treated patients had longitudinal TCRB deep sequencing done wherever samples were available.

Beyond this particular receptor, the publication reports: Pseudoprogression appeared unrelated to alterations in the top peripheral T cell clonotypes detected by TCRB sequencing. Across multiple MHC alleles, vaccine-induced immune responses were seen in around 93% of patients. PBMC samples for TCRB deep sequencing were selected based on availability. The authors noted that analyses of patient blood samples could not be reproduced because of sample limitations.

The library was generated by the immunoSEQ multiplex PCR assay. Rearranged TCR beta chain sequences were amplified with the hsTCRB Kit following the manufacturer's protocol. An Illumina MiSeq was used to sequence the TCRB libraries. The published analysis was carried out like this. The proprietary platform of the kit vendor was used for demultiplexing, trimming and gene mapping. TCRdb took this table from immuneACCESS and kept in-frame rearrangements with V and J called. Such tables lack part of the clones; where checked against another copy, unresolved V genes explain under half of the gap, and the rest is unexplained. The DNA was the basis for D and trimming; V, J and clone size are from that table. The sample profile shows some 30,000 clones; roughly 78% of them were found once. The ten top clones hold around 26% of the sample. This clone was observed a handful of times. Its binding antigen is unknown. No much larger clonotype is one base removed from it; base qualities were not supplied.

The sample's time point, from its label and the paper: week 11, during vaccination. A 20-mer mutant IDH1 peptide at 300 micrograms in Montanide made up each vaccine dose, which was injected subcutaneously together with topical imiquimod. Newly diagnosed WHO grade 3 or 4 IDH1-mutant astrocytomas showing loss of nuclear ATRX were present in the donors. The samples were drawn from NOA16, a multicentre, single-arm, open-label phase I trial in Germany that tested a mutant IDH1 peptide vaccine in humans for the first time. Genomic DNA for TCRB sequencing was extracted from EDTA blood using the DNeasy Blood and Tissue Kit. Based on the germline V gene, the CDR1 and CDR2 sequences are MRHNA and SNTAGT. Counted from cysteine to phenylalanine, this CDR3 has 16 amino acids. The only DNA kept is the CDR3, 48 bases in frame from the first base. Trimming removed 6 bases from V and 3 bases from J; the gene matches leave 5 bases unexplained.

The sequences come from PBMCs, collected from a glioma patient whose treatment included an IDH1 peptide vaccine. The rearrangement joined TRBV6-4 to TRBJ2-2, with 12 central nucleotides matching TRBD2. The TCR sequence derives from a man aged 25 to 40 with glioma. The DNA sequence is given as TGTGCCAGCAGCCCCGGGACTAGCGGGTACACCGGGGAGCTGTTTTTT. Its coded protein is CASSPGTSGYTGELFF.